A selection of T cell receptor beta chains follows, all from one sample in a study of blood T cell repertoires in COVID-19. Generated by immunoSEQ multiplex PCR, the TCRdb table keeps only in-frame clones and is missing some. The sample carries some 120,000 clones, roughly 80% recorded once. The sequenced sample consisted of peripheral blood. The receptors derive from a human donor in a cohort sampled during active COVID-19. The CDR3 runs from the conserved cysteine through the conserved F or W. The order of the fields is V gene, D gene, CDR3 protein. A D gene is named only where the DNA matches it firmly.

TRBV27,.,CASSFEPKGHGYTF
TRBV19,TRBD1,CATHDRAVQGGYEKLFF
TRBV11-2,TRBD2,CASSLGASGPTRNEQYF
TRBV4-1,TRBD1,CASSPIGQVSLLNEKLFF
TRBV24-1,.,CATSGFGRGTRGDEQFF
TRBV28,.,CASSLGPRGFMNTEAFF
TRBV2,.,CAGATQKLHNSPLHF
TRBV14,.,CASSLRGQETQYF
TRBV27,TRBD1,CASRDRDRGYNEQFF
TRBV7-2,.,CASSPLGYGGAGQPQHF
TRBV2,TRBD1,CASTDRQGPYEQYF
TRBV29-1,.,CSVEGGGGNTIYF
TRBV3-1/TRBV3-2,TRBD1,CASSRYTGGEETQYF
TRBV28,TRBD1,CASSDRVNRPDTQYF